The next 30 T cell receptor beta chains were all read from a single sample in a study of T cells expressing NK-cell markers. TCRdb reprocessed the 5' RACE reads; each CDR3 protein has one entry and no DNA is given. The sample table sets out some 410,000 distinct CDR3 sequences. Sequenced material: blood T cells: a sorted CD56 or NKG2C T cell subset, CD4+ or CD8+ T cells, or bulk PBMC T cells (not recorded which). These receptors all stem from a woman between 18 and 70 years old in good health.

The chain uses TRBV9 and TRBJ1-1; TCRdb names TRBD1, which stays unverified in the absence of DNA. The CDR3 is 14 amino acids. Germline CDR1 and CDR2: SGDLS and YYNGEE. CDR3 residues: CASRAGGANTEAFF.

This sequence joins TRBV9 and TRBJ1-6; no DNA is available, so the TRBD1 call from TCRdb remains unchecked. CDR1 and CDR2 from the germline V gene are SGDLS and YYNGEE. The length of the CDR3 is 14 residues. This chain's CDR3 is CASTRQLMDSPLHF. Based on the CDR3 plus reference TRBV9 and TRBJ1-6, the full variable domain is DSGVTQTPKHLITATGQRVTLRCSPRSGDLSVYWYQQSLDQGLQFLIQYYNGEERAKGNILERFSAQQFPDLHSELNLSSLELGDSALYFCASTRQLMDSPLHFGNGTRLTVT.

V gene TRBV27 combines with J gene TRBJ1-2. Looked up from germline, CDR1 is MNHEY and CDR2 is SMNVEV (reference sequence). The CDR3 loop spans 14 amino acids. The CDR3 is CASSFLWGNYGYTF.

The chain carries TRBV6-2 or TRBV6-3 and TRBJ2-5. Germline V lookup: CDR1 MNHEY, CDR2 SVGEGT. The CDR3 spans 14 residues. CDR3 in amino acids: CASSYSQVQETQYF.

This chain uses TRBV4-3 with TRBJ2-1; the TRBD1 assignment by TCRdb is unverifiable without DNA. The germline CDR1 and CDR2 sequences are LGHNA and YSLEER. The length of the CDR3 is 18 residues. The CDR3 is CASSQVRGGGQRGNEQFF.

This sequence joins TRBV3-1 and TRBJ1-1; the D call from TCRdb, TRBD1, cannot be confirmed without DNA. The CDR3 has 14 residues. Germline V gene data show CDR1 as LGHDT and CDR2 as YNNKEL (reference sequence). The CDR3: CASSQDRANTEAFF.

The V and J genes are TRBV7-2 and TRBJ2-3. Looked up from germline, CDR1 is SGHTA and CDR2 is FQGNSA. CDR3 length equals 15 residues. The chain's CDR3 is CASSFFTMGSDTQYF.

V and J are TRBV6-5 and TRBJ2-1; TCRdb selects TRBD1, and the lack of DNA leaves this call unchecked. CDR1 and CDR2 from the germline V gene are MNHEY and SVGAGI. The CDR3 covers 13 residues. The CDR3 protein is CASSYGQINEQFF.

The chain recombines TRBV19 with TRBJ2-3. CDR1 and CDR2 from the germline V gene are LNHDA and SQIVND (reference sequence). The CDR3 totals 14 residues. The CDR3: CASSMRYSEDTQYF.

The chain couples TRBV5-1 to TRBJ2-1; as DNA is missing, the TRBD1 call by TCRdb cannot be tested. Germline V gene data show CDR1 as SGHRS and CDR2 as YFSETQ. The CDR3 runs 16 residues. The CDR3 reads CASSLGTGFVVNEQFF.

The chain uses TRBV5-6 and TRBJ2-3; TCRdb gives TRBD2 as the D gene, but with no DNA this cannot be confirmed. In germline, CDR1 is SGHDT, CDR2 YYEEEE. The CDR3 totals 13 residues. The CDR3 spells CASSRNQRDTQYF. Based on the CDR3 plus reference TRBV5-6 and TRBJ2-3, the full variable domain is DAGVTQSPTHLIKTRGQQVTLRCSPKSGHDTVSWYQQALGQGPQFIFQYYEEEERQRGNFPDRFSGHQFPNYSSELNVNALLLGDSALYLCASSRNQRDTQYFGPGTRLTVL.

The J gene is TRBJ2-1, the V gene TRBV12-3 or TRBV12-4; TCRdb names TRBD1, which stays unverified in the absence of DNA. The CDR3 has 13 residues. The CDR3 protein is CASTPVGVEEQFF.

The V and J genes are TRBV6-1 and TRBJ2-5. The CDR3 is made up of 14 amino acids. The germline V gene has CDR1 MNHNS and CDR2 SASEGT. The CDR3 sequence: CASGKSWGPETQYF.

V gene TRBV10-3 combines with J gene TRBJ2-3; with no DNA, the TCRdb D assignment of TRBD2 cannot be verified. Germline assignment: CDR1 ENHRY and CDR2 SYGVKD. The CDR3 covers 19 residues. The CDR3 sequence: CAISDPDPAGGPSTDTQYF.

The CDR3 reads CAWGPGETQYF. The chain carries TRBV30 and TRBJ2-5; TCRdb returns TRBD1, unconfirmable since there is no DNA. The CDR3 has 11 amino acids. In germline, CDR1 is GTSNPN, CDR2 SVGIG (reference sequence).

The chain has TRBV27 and TRBJ2-5; TCRdb's D call of TRBD2 is untestable without DNA. The CDR3 contains 14 residues. CDR1 is MNHEY, CDR2 SMNVEV, per germline (reference sequence). CDR3 sequence: CASSSDGREETQYF.

The chain joins TRBV29-1 to TRBJ2-7. CDR3 length equals 15 residues. The V gene's germline CDR1 is SQVTM and CDR2 ANQGSEA. Here the CDR3 reads CSVWGRSGSAYEQYF.

The V call is TRBV20-1, the J call TRBJ2-3. This CDR3 contains 14 residues. Germline lookup yields CDR1 DFQATT and CDR2 SNEGSKA (reference sequence). The chain's CDR3 is CSARGIWATDTQYF.

The chain links TRBV20-1 to TRBJ2-3; TCRdb's D call of TRBD2 is untestable without DNA. The CDR3 is 13 amino acids. Germline CDR1 DFQATT, CDR2 SNEGSKA (reference sequence). The chain's CDR3 is CSAAPPGPDTQYF.

The rearrangement joins TRBV27 to TRBJ2-1; TCRdb indicates TRBD1, and absent DNA this call remains unverified. The germline gives CDR1 MNHEY, CDR2 SMNVEV (reference sequence). The CDR3 loop spans 15 amino acids. This chain's CDR3 is CASSLSFGGYNEQFF.

This sequence joins TRBV11-2 and TRBJ2-3. This CDR3 contains 12 residues. The germline CDR1 and CDR2 sequences are SGHAT and FQNNGV. The CDR3 here is CASSLDGDTQYF.

The chain carries TRBV6-5 and TRBJ2-1. This CDR3 region has 15 residues. The V gene's germline CDR1 is MNHEY and CDR2 SVGAGI. The CDR3 sequence: CASSYTMGLNYEQFF.

This rearrangement joins TRBV6-5 to TRBJ2-7. The CDR3 spans 15 residues. Germline V CDR1 and CDR2: MNHEY, SVGAGI. The chain's CDR3 is CASSYDVSRSYEQYF.

The rearrangement joins TRBV12-3 or TRBV12-4 to TRBJ2-1. The CDR3 runs to 12 residues. This CDR3 reads CASNPLYNEQFF.

V and J are TRBV28 and TRBJ2-7; TCRdb names TRBD1, which stays unverified in the absence of DNA. Germline CDR1 reads MDHEN; CDR2 reads SYDVKM. The CDR3 sequence is 14 residues long. The CDR3 loop is CASSWAGTGYEQYF.

The gene calls are TRBV10-2 and TRBJ2-5; without DNA, the TCRdb call of TRBD2 cannot be checked. This CDR3 has 16 amino acids. From germline, CDR1 is WSHSY and CDR2 SAAADI. The CDR3 sequence is CASSEGTSGGRETQYF.

The V and J genes are TRBV28 and TRBJ2-6. The CDR3 length is 14 residues. Germline CDR1 is MDHEN and CDR2 is SYDVKM. CDR3 protein: CASRARSGANVLTF.

The chain carries TRBV9 and TRBJ2-1. Germline V CDR1 and CDR2: SGDLS, YYNGEE. This CDR3 region has 15 residues. CDR3 sequence reads: CASSVAGLNYNEQFF.

J is TRBJ2-1 and V is TRBV6-5; TCRdb returns TRBD2, unconfirmable since there is no DNA. The CDR3 is made up of 15 amino acids. The germline CDR1 and CDR2 sequences are MNHEY and SVGAGI. CDR3 sequence: CASSYMAGGLDEQFF.

The J gene is TRBJ2-1, the V gene TRBV5-1; TCRdb indicates TRBD2, and absent DNA this call remains unverified. This CDR3 has 13 amino acids. The germline V gene has CDR1 SGHRS and CDR2 YFSETQ. CDR3 in amino acids: CASSGSGANEQFF.